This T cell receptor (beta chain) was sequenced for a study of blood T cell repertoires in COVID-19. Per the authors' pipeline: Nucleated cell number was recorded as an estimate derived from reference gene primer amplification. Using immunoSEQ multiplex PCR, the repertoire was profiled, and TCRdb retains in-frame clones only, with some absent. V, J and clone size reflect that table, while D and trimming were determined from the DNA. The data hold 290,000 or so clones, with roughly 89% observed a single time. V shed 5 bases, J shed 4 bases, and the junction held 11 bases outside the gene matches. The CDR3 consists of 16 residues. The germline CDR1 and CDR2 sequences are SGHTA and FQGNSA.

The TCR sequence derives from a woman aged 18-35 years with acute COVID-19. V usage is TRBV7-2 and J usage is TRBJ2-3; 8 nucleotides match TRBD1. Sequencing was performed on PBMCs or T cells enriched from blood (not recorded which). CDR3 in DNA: TGTGCCAGCAGCCAAAGCTGGACAGGGCTGGCAGATACGCAGTATTTT. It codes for CASSQSWTGLADTQYF.